One sample yielded the 31 T cell receptor beta chains listed below, sequenced in a study of cytomegalovirus exposure and HLA in healthy donors. Repertoires were generated with immunoSEQ multiplex PCR, while TCRdb's copy carries only in-frame clones and drops some. The top ten clones hold around 5.1% of a sample with 120,000 or so clones, roughly 86% of them seen once. Sequencing input: PBMCs. The receptors derive from a man aged 18 to 30 in good health and CMV-seronegative.

This clone has a single count. This chain uses TRBV27 with TRBJ2-2, with 7 bases matching TRBD1. The CDR3 has 16 amino acids. V shed 2 bases, J shed 7 bases, and the junction held 10 bases outside the gene matches. The V gene's germline CDR1 is MNHEY and CDR2 SMNVEV (reference sequence). The CDR3: CASSLLGRGKGGELFF. CDR3 sequence (DNA): TGTGCCAGCAGTTTACTAGGCAGGGGGAAAGGCGGGGAGCTGTTTTTT.

The V call is TRBV19, the J call TRBJ1-1; D unclear. The CDR3 totals 14 residues. Germline V CDR1 and CDR2: LNHDA, SQIVND (reference sequence). V shed 6 bases and J shed 4 bases, with 15 bases lying between them. DNA of the CDR3: TGTGCCAGTAGACCAAGCGGGGTGAGCACTGAAGCTTTCTTT. Translating gives CASRPSGVSTEAFF.

The chain is built from TRBV5-1 and TRBJ2-6; possibly TRBD2 for D (6 bases). CDR1 is SGHRS, CDR2 YFSETQ, per germline. This CDR3 spans 19 amino acids. The V end lost 3 bases, the J end lost 0 bases, and 19 bases lay between the germline ends. The CDR3 protein is CASSSFYRGASSGANVLTF. For the CDR3, the DNA is TGCGCCAGCAGCTCGTTTTACCGCGGGGCTAGCTCTGGGGCCAACGTCCTGACTTTC.

The chain couples TRBV12-5 to TRBJ2-7, with TRBD2 matching over 9 bases. This CDR3 region has 15 residues. CDR1 and CDR2 (germline): LGHNT, FRNRAP. The V gene end was trimmed by 7 bases and the J gene end by 1 base; junction bases not matched to a gene: 8. The CDR3 bases are TGTGCTAGTGCCCCGGCGGGGGGGGGATCCTACGAGCAGTACTTC. Its protein product is CASAPAGGGSYEQYF. Full variable domain (outside the CDR3, taken from reference TRBV12-5 and TRBJ2-7): DARVTQTPRHKVTEMGQEVTMRCQPILGHNTVFWYRQTMMQGLELLAYFRNRAPLDDSGMPKDRFSAEMPDATLATLKIQPSEPRDSAVYFCASAPAGGGSYEQYFGPGTRLTVT.

The chain employs TRBV30 and TRBJ1-2, with a tentative D call TRBD1 (5 bases). Germline V gene lookup returns CDR1 GTSNPN and CDR2 SVGIG (reference sequence). The CDR3 has 15 amino acids. Trimming stripped 3 bases from V and 3 bases from J, with 17 bases between. The CDR3 sequence is CAWRGSGAAYYGYTF. CDR3 nucleotides: TGTGCCTGGAGAGGGAGCGGGGCGGCTTACTATGGCTACACCTTC.

The rearrangement uses TRBV29-1 and TRBJ2-5; D uncertain. CDR3 length equals 11 residues. Trimming took off 7 bases at V and 5 bases at J, with 11 bases between the two ends. Germline V gene sequence: CDR1 SQVTM, CDR2 ANQGSEA. CDR3 DNA sequence: TGCAGCGCCACTGTCGGGGAGACCCAGTACTTC. As protein: CSATVGETQYF.

V is TRBV2 and J is TRBJ1-3; 8 nucleotides match TRBD1. Germline-derived CDR1 and CDR2 are SNHLY and FYNNEI. CDR3 size: 12 residues. The V segment lost 4 bases and the J segment 11 bases; nucleotides outside the gene matches: 4. CDR3 bases: TGTGCCAGCAGTGGGACAGGGTACTCCATATATTTT. Its translation is CASSGTGYSIYF.

The chain has TRBV6-5 and TRBJ2-7; 12 bases align to TRBD2. The CDR3 spans 14 residues. J was trimmed by 6 bases and V by 5 bases; bases with no gene match: 5. CDR1 and CDR2 (germline): MNHEY, SVGAGI. The CDR3: CASSRLAGVGEQYF. The CDR3 nucleotides are TGTGCCAGCAGTCGACTAGCGGGAGTAGGCGAGCAGTACTTC.

This clone was detected once. The chain employs TRBV12-5 and TRBJ2-7, with D perhaps matching TRBD1 (5 bases). This CDR3 is built from 18 residues. The V gene's germline CDR1 is LGHNT and CDR2 FRNRAP. V shed 0 bases and J shed 2 bases, with 20 bases lying between them. The CDR3 DNA follows: TGTGCTAGTGGTTTGGTAATTTCCAGTAGGCAGGGTACCTACGAGCAGTACTTC. Encoded protein: CASGLVISSRQGTYEQYF.

The chain joins TRBV5-4 to TRBJ2-1, with 8 bases fitting TRBD2. The J segment lost 0 bases and the V segment lost 5 bases, leaving 7 bases of the junction unmatched. Germline CDR1 is SGHNT and CDR2 is YYREEE (reference sequence). The CDR3 spans 16 residues. The CDR3 DNA sequence: TGTGCCAGCAGTGGTAGCGGGGCCTACTCCTACAATGAGCAGTTCTTC. Its protein product is CASSGSGAYSYNEQFF.

The chain couples TRBV7-6 to TRBJ2-1, with 7 bases identical to TRBD1. The germline gives CDR1 SGHVS, CDR2 FNYEAQ. The CDR3 has 15 residues. The ends lost 3 bases at V and 2 bases at J; junction bases unmatched: 4. The CDR3 coding sequence is TGTGCCAGCAGCTTGAGGGGGCCACCCTACAATGAGCAGTTCTTC. Residues: CASSLRGPPYNEQFF.

The chain joins TRBV4-1 to TRBJ2-1; D call uncertain. V was trimmed by 0 bases and J by 4 bases, leaving 4 bases between them. This CDR3 is built from 13 residues. The germline V gene has CDR1 MGHRA and CDR2 YSYEKL. This CDR3 is CASSQDPYNEQFF. The CDR3 DNA reads TGCGCCAGCAGCCAAGACCCTTACAATGAGCAGTTCTTC.

The chain has TRBV5-1 and TRBJ2-2; 11 bases match TRBD2. The germline gives CDR1 SGHRS, CDR2 YFSETQ. V trimming: 0 bases; J trimming: 5 bases; junction bases outside the gene matches: 6. The length of the CDR3 is 17 residues. The CDR3: CASSLAVLAGGTGELFF. CDR3 coding DNA: TGCGCCAGCAGCTTGGCCGTGCTAGCGGGAGGTACCGGGGAGCTGTTTTTT.

The chain couples TRBV5-1 to TRBJ2-2; D is undetermined. Trimming stripped 1 base from V and 6 bases from J, with 4 bases between. The CDR3 covers 12 residues. Germline-derived CDR1 and CDR2 are SGHRS and YFSETQ. CDR3 amino acids: CASSLIAGELFF. In DNA form, the CDR3 reads TGCGCCAGCAGCTTGATAGCCGGGGAGCTGTTTTTT.

In its sample, this clone was seen once. The J gene is TRBJ1-1, the V gene TRBV2; D gene unclear. CDR1 is SNHLY and CDR2 is FYNNEI in the germline V gene. Between the trimmed V and J ends, which lost 2 bases and 8 bases, there was a span of 9 bases. The CDR3 extends over 12 amino acids. CDR3 sequence reads: CASSEWADEAFF. The CDR3 region has the DNA TGTGCCAGCAGTGAATGGGCCGACGAAGCTTTCTTT.

The chain links TRBV5-1 to TRBJ1-6; TRBD1 matches at 7 bases. Germline V gene lookup returns CDR1 SGHRS and CDR2 YFSETQ. Trimming at V came to 0 bases and at J to 14 bases, leaving 8 bases not matched to a gene. CDR3 length equals 14 residues. The CDR3 sequence: CASSLGTGGRALHF. The CDR3 bases are TGCGCCAGCAGCTTGGGGACAGGCGGAAGGGCCCTCCACTTT.

This clone was recorded once. This rearrangement joins TRBV9 to TRBJ1-1; a possible D gene is TRBD1 (5 bases). Trimming cost V 0 bases and J 1 base, with 10 bases left between them. This CDR3 region has 15 residues. The germline V gene has CDR1 SGDLS and CDR2 YYNGEE. The CDR3 protein is CASSVVARGNTEAFF. The DNA for the CDR3 is TGTGCCAGCAGCGTAGTCGCAAGGGGGAACACTGAAGCTTTCTTT. The full variable domain, with the rest looked up from reference TRBV9 and TRBJ1-1, is DSGVTQTPKHLITATGQRVTLRCSPRSGDLSVYWYQQSLDQGLQFLIQYYNGEERAKGNILERFSAQQFPDLHSELNLSSLELGDSALYFCASSVVARGNTEAFFGQGTRLTVV.

The genes are TRBV7-2 and TRBJ2-1; the D gene is possibly TRBD2 (5 bases). The CDR3 covers 14 residues. With 4 bases removed from V and 4 bases from J, the gap between germline ends came to 11 bases. From germline, CDR1 is SGHTA and CDR2 FQGNSA. The CDR3 DNA reads as TGTGCCAGCAGCTCCCGGACGGGGTACAATGAGCAGTTCTTC. This encodes CASSSRTGYNEQFF.

This clone has a handful of counts. The chain recombines TRBV2 with TRBJ2-7, with D tentatively TRBD2 (5 bases). Germline V CDR1 and CDR2: SNHLY, FYNNEI. Trimming shortened V by 2 bases and J by 4 bases, and 18 bases separated the two germline ends. CDR3 length: 16 amino acids. CDR3 sequence: CASSESLARIGYEQYF. CDR3 in DNA: TGTGCCAGCAGTGAATCGCTAGCCCGGATAGGGTACGAGCAGTACTTC.

The chain is built from TRBV5-6 and TRBJ2-1, with 7 bases identical to TRBD2. V lost 4 bases and J lost 9; bases outside the gene matches: 16. The CDR3 is 16 residues long. Germline V CDR1 and CDR2: SGHDT, YYEEEE. The CDR3 region has the DNA TGTGCCAGCAGCCCTCCAGCGGGGAGGTATGTGAGTGAGCAGTTCTTC. This sequence encodes CASSPPAGRYVSEQFF.

This sequence joins TRBV10-1 and TRBJ2-2; 7 bases align to TRBD2. Per germline, CDR1 WNHNN and CDR2 SYGVQD (reference sequence). This CDR3 is built from 17 residues. Losses at the gene ends were 4 bases for V and 1 base for J; bases not matched to a gene: 9. CDR3 sequence: CASSGTLLAVNTGELFF. CDR3 DNA sequence: TGCGCCAGCAGTGGCACCCTGCTAGCGGTGAACACCGGGGAGCTGTTTTTT.

The V gene is TRBV11-2, the J gene TRBJ2-1; D gene uncertain. V shed 3 bases and J shed 0 bases, with 9 bases lying between them. The CDR3 contains 15 residues. Germline-derived CDR1 and CDR2 are SGHAT and FQNNGV. CDR3 DNA: TGTGCCAGCAGCTTCGACTTCAGCTCCTACAATGAGCAGTTCTTC. Protein sequence: CASSFDFSSYNEQFF.

The chain uses TRBV19 and TRBJ1-1; tentatively, D is TRBD1 (6 bases). Trimming took 0 bases from V and 4 from J, leaving 12 bases between them. CDR3 length: 15 residues. CDR1 LNHDA and CDR2 SQIVND come from the germline V gene (reference sequence). The CDR3 loop is CASSIEGARSTEAFF. DNA of the CDR3: TGTGCCAGTAGTATAGAGGGGGCGAGGAGCACTGAAGCTTTCTTT.

The V gene is TRBV7-2, the J gene TRBJ2-1, with 10 bases lining up with TRBD2. CDR3 size: 14 residues. The germline V gene has CDR1 SGHTA and CDR2 FQGNSA. Unmatched junction bases numbered 6, after V lost 5 bases and J lost 8 bases. The CDR3 DNA reads TGTGCCAGCAGCCCCGCGGGGACTAGCGATGAGCAGTTCTTC. Translated, it gives CASSPAGTSDEQFF. The variable domain in full, completed from reference TRBV7-2 and TRBJ2-1, reads GAGVSQSPSNKVTEKGKDVELRCDPISGHTALYWYRQSLGQGLEFLIYFQGNSAPDKSGLPSDRFSAERTGGSVSTLTIQRTQQEDSAVYLCASSPAGTSDEQFFGPGTRLTVL.

The count of this clone is one. V gene TRBV23-1 combines with J gene TRBJ2-7; 10 bases map to TRBD1. TRBV23-1 is labeled an ORF, and its function is uncertain. The V and J ends lost 6 bases and 5 bases, in that order; junction bases with no gene match: 7. CDR3 length equals 14 residues. In DNA form, the CDR3 reads TGCGCCAGCAGAATAACCGGGACAGGGGACGAGCAGTACTTC. Translating gives CASRITGTGDEQYF.

The J gene is TRBJ1-3, the V gene TRBV6-5; D ambiguous. This CDR3 contains 15 residues. V was cut by 2 bases and J by 1 base, with 9 bases left in between. The germline CDR1 and CDR2 sequences are MNHEY and SVGAGI. The CDR3, as DNA: TGTGCCAGCAGTTACGGGCTTGAGTCTGGAAACACCATATATTTT. This translates into CASSYGLESGNTIYF.

This chain joins TRBV27 and TRBJ1-1; a weak D match, TRBD1 (5 bases). This CDR3 is 13 amino acids long. Germline V CDR1 and CDR2: MNHEY, SMNVEV (reference sequence). The V gene lost 6 bases and the J gene lost 1 base, with 9 bases spanning the gap. This CDR3 is CASRVTGNTEAFF. The CDR3 DNA reads TGTGCCAGCAGGGTCACAGGGAACACTGAAGCTTTCTTT.

The J gene is TRBJ2-6, the V gene TRBV15; maybe TRBD1 (6 bases). V was shortened by 1 base and J by 2 bases, with 9 bases between the two germline ends. Per the germline V gene, CDR1 is LNHNV and CDR2 is YYDKDF (reference sequence). The CDR3 is 16 residues long. The CDR3 bases are TGTGCCACCAGCAGAGTATCAGGGGCTGGGGCCAACGTCCTGACTTTC. This sequence encodes CATSRVSGAGANVLTF.

The rearrangement uses TRBV27 and TRBJ2-2; D remains ambiguous. CDR1 and CDR2 (germline): MNHEY, SMNVEV (reference sequence). With 2 bases removed from V and 4 bases from J, the gap between germline ends came to 5 bases. This CDR3 contains 13 residues. CDR3 protein: CASSLVITGELFF. CDR3 bases: TGTGCCAGCAGTTTAGTCATCACCGGGGAGCTGTTTTTT.

This chain links TRBV9 with TRBJ2-3, with 9 positions matching TRBD2. The CDR3 contains 15 residues. The V segment lost 2 bases and the J segment 3 bases; nucleotides outside the gene matches: 4. CDR1 and CDR2 from the germline V gene are SGDLS and YYNGEE. Here the CDR3 DNA reads TGTGCCAGCAGCGTTGGTAGCGGGGGAACAGATACGCAGTATTTT. Its protein is CASSVGSGGTDTQYF.

The chain carries TRBV10-3 and TRBJ2-7, with D possibly TRBD1 on 6 matching bases. Trimming shortened V by 0 bases and J by 5 bases, and 14 bases separated the two germline ends. CDR3 length: 15 amino acids. Germline CDR1 is ENHRY and CDR2 is SYGVKD. The chain's CDR3 is CAISESPTGVDEQYF. In DNA form, the CDR3 reads TGTGCCATCAGTGAGTCCCCGACAGGAGTAGACGAGCAGTACTTC.